The 5 T cell receptor beta chains presented below share a single source sample, sequenced in a study of blood T cell repertoires in COVID-19. TCRdb's table, derived via immunoSEQ multiplex PCR, lists solely in-frame clones and lacks some. The sample comprises around 75,000 clones, roughly 89% of which are singletons, and 0.55% to 0.75% rests with the top ten. The specimen sequenced was peripheral blood. These receptors were taken from a man aged 55 to 70 with acute or convalescent COVID-19.

CDR3 region: CASSRLAASTGELFF. Written as DNA, the CDR3 is TGTGCCAGCAGTCGACTGGCCGCGAGCACCGGGGAGCTGTTTTTT. V is TRBV6-4 and J is TRBJ2-2; D remains ambiguous. The CDR3 contains 15 residues. V was cut by 5 bases and J by 4 bases, with 14 bases left in between. CDR1 is MRHNA and CDR2 is SNTAGT in the germline V gene.

The chain couples TRBV15 to TRBJ1-1; TRBD1 matches 7 bases. V shed 1 base, J shed 3 bases, and the junction held 2 bases outside the gene matches. Germline CDR1 reads LNHNV; CDR2 reads YYDKDF (reference sequence). CDR3 length: 14 amino acids. CDR3 residues: CATSRAGTDTEAFF. The CDR3 DNA is TGTGCCACCAGCAGAGCCGGGACAGACACTGAAGCTTTCTTT.

This clone was detected only once. The gene calls are TRBV7-3 and TRBJ2-1; D might be TRBD2 (7 bases). V gave up 2 bases and J gave up 2 bases, with 10 bases separating them. The CDR3 spans 15 residues. The germline gives CDR1 SGHTA, CDR2 FQGTGA. CDR3: CASSLPGGPYNEQFF. The DNA for the CDR3 is TGTGCCAGCAGCTTACCGGGGGGCCCCTACAATGAGCAGTTCTTC.

The rearrangement links TRBV6-6 to TRBJ2-7; TRBD1 might be the D (6 bases). Trimming left V 6 bases short and J 0 bases short, with 18 bases between. This CDR3 is built from 16 residues. Per the germline V gene, CDR1 is MNHNY and CDR2 is SVGAGI (reference sequence). The CDR3 nucleotides are TGTGCCAGCAGAAGAGGGGGTCTTCCCTTCTCCTACGAGCAGTACTTC. Amino acids: CASRRGGLPFSYEQYF.

V usage is TRBV7-8 and J usage is TRBJ1-6; 8 bases align to TRBD1. From germline, CDR1 is SGHVS and CDR2 FQNEAQ. After removal of 7 bases from V and 10 bases from J, the junction contained 9 bases not matched to a gene. The CDR3 has 14 residues. CDR3 nucleotides: TGTGCCAGCATAGCAAACAGGGGGAACTCACCCCTCCACTTT. It codes for CASIANRGNSPLHF. The full variable domain, with the rest looked up from reference TRBV7-8 and TRBJ1-6, is GAGVSQSPRYKVAKRGQDVALRCDPISGHVSLFWYQQALGQGPEFLTYFQNEAQLDKSGLPSDRFFAERPEGSVSTLKIQRTQQEDSAVYLCASIANRGNSPLHFGNGTRLTVT.